These T cell receptor beta chains were read from a single sample in a study of cytomegalovirus exposure and HLA in healthy donors. Assay used: immunoSEQ multiplex PCR; TCRdb lists only in-frame clones, some missing. The sample includes about 88,000 clones, 85% to 90% of them seen just once. The sample was PBMCs. The source is a man in his late teens or twenties in good health and CMV-seronegative. The CDR3 runs from the conserved cysteine through the conserved F or W. D genes are given only for firm matches. The size of a clone is reported for some rows only, either as once, few or many, or as a class for expanded clones.

v_call: TRBV28
d_call: TRBD2
j_call: TRBJ2-7
clone_size: -
cdr3_aa: CASSLAGVRGEQYF
cdr3_nt: TGTGCCAGCAGTCTCGCGGGAGTGCGCGGCGAGCAGTACTTC

v_call: TRBV28
d_call: TRBD2
j_call: TRBJ2-7
clone_size: few
cdr3_aa: CASSSRTSGGDYEQYF
cdr3_nt: TGTGCCAGCAGTTCCAGGACTAGCGGGGGAGACTACGAGCAGTACTTC

v_call: TRBV5-1
d_call: TRBD2
j_call: TRBJ2-1
clone_size: -
cdr3_aa: CASSPGTSGSPGSYNEQFF
cdr3_nt: TGCGCCAGCAGTCCCGGGACTAGCGGGAGCCCCGGCTCCTACAATGAGCAGTTCTTC

v_call: TRBV7-8
d_call: -
j_call: TRBJ2-7
clone_size: -
cdr3_aa: CASSSGTLLLGEQYF
cdr3_nt: TGTGCCAGCAGTTCCGGGACATTGCTTCTTGGCGAGCAGTACTTC

v_call: TRBV5-1
d_call: -
j_call: TRBJ2-6
clone_size: -
cdr3_aa: CASSLAQGGTGANVLTF
cdr3_nt: TGCGCCAGCAGCTTGGCACAGGGGGGGACTGGGGCCAACGTCCTGACTTTC

v_call: TRBV6-1
d_call: TRBD2
j_call: TRBJ2-3
clone_size: -
cdr3_aa: CASNLGTSGTDTQYF
cdr3_nt: TGTGCCAGCAACCTAGGGACTAGCGGCACAGATACGCAGTATTTT

v_call: TRBV28
d_call: TRBD1
j_call: TRBJ1-5
clone_size: -
cdr3_aa: CASSLLGTGRSNQPQHF
cdr3_nt: TGTGCCAGCAGTTTATTGGGGACAGGTCGTAGCAATCAGCCCCAGCATTTT

v_call: TRBV7-2
d_call: TRBD1
j_call: TRBJ1-5
clone_size: -
cdr3_aa: CASSLGGQNNQPQHF
cdr3_nt: TGTGCCAGCAGCTTAGGGGGACAGAACAATCAGCCCCAGCATTTT

v_call: TRBV19
d_call: TRBD1
j_call: TRBJ1-5
clone_size: -
cdr3_aa: CASNTPRDSLSNQPQHF
cdr3_nt: TGTGCCAGTAATACCCCCAGGGACAGTCTCTCTAATCAGCCCCAGCATTTT

v_call: TRBV4-2
d_call: -
j_call: TRBJ2-2
clone_size: -
cdr3_aa: CASSQTGENTGELFF
cdr3_nt: TGTGCCAGCAGCCAAACCGGAGAGAACACCGGGGAGCTGTTTTTT

v_call: TRBV5-1
d_call: -
j_call: TRBJ2-7
clone_size: -
cdr3_aa: CASSLGGTSYEQYF
cdr3_nt: TGCGCCAGCAGCTTGGGCGGAACTTCCTACGAGCAGTACTTC

v_call: TRBV7-2
d_call: TRBD1
j_call: TRBJ2-2
clone_size: -
cdr3_aa: CASSLGGQGATGELFF
cdr3_nt: TGTGCCAGCAGCTTAGGCGGACAGGGGGCCACCGGGGAGCTGTTTTTT

v_call: TRBV6-5
d_call: TRBD2
j_call: TRBJ2-5
clone_size: once
cdr3_aa: CASSPSGLAQETQYF
cdr3_nt: TGTGCCAGCAGTCCCTCAGGACTAGCGCAGGAGACCCAGTACTTC

v_call: TRBV7-9
d_call: TRBD1
j_call: TRBJ2-5
clone_size: -
cdr3_aa: CASSAGTGGRETQYF
cdr3_nt: TGTGCCAGCAGCGCCGGGACAGGGGGCCGAGAGACCCAGTACTTC

v_call: TRBV19
d_call: -
j_call: TRBJ2-1
clone_size: -
cdr3_aa: CASSVDRSSYNEQFF
cdr3_nt: TGTGCCAGTAGTGTTGACAGGAGCTCCTACAATGAGCAGTTCTTC

v_call: TRBV19
d_call: -
j_call: TRBJ1-5
clone_size: -
cdr3_aa: CASSIGGGAQHF
cdr3_nt: TGTGCCAGTAGTATAGGGGGCGGAGCCCAGCATTTT

v_call: TRBV9
d_call: TRBD1
j_call: TRBJ2-7
clone_size: -
cdr3_aa: CASSVGTGASYEQYF
cdr3_nt: TGTGCCAGCAGCGTTGGGACAGGTGCCTCCTACGAGCAGTACTTC

v_call: TRBV5-4
d_call: TRBD2
j_call: TRBJ2-7
clone_size: -
cdr3_aa: CASSFGGSEQYF
cdr3_nt: TGTGCCAGCAGCTTCGGGGGGTCCGAGCAGTACTTC

v_call: TRBV11-2
d_call: TRBD1
j_call: TRBJ2-7
clone_size: -
cdr3_aa: CASSLSRDRVKNYEQYF
cdr3_nt: TGTGCCAGCAGCTTGTCCCGGGACAGGGTAAAAAACTACGAGCAGTACTTC

v_call: TRBV4-1
d_call: -
j_call: TRBJ1-5
clone_size: -
cdr3_aa: CASSPRQNSNQPQHF
cdr3_nt: TGCGCCAGCAGCCCCCGACAGAATAGCAATCAGCCCCAGCATTTT

v_call: TRBV28
d_call: -
j_call: TRBJ2-6
clone_size: -
cdr3_aa: CASSFMGASGANVLTF
cdr3_nt: TGTGCCAGCAGTTTTATGGGCGCTTCTGGGGCCAACGTCCTGACTTTC

v_call: TRBV19
d_call: -
j_call: TRBJ2-7
clone_size: -
cdr3_aa: CASGTPYEQYF
cdr3_nt: TGTGCCAGCGGGACACCGTACGAGCAGTACTTC

v_call: TRBV4-3
d_call: TRBD1
j_call: TRBJ2-7
clone_size: -
cdr3_aa: CASSQTIPGQGFGEQYF
cdr3_nt: TGCGCCAGCAGCCAAACCATACCGGGACAGGGATTCGGCGAGCAGTACTTC

v_call: TRBV6-5
d_call: -
j_call: TRBJ2-3
clone_size: -
cdr3_aa: CASSYSTLGTDTQYF
cdr3_nt: TGTGCCAGCAGTTACTCGACACTAGGCACAGATACGCAGTATTTT

v_call: TRBV5-5
d_call: TRBD1
j_call: TRBJ1-2
clone_size: -
cdr3_aa: CASSLEQGSRGYTF
cdr3_nt: TGTGCCAGCAGCTTGGAACAGGGGTCTCGTGGCTACACCTTC

v_call: TRBV7-8
d_call: -
j_call: TRBJ2-7
clone_size: -
cdr3_aa: CASSLRGYEQYF
cdr3_nt: TGTGCCAGCAGCCTTAGGGGCTACGAGCAGTACTTC

v_call: TRBV5-6
d_call: TRBD2
j_call: TRBJ2-3
clone_size: -
cdr3_aa: CASSLGLAVTDTQYF
cdr3_nt: TGTGCCAGCAGCTTGGGGCTAGCGGTCACAGATACGCAGTATTTT

v_call: TRBV6-1
d_call: TRBD1
j_call: TRBJ2-7
clone_size: -
cdr3_aa: CASTPRTGLWQYF
cdr3_nt: TGTGCCAGCACTCCCAGGACAGGGTTATGGCAGTACTTC

v_call: TRBV5-4
d_call: -
j_call: TRBJ1-2
clone_size: -
cdr3_aa: CASSLAGDNYGYTF
cdr3_nt: TGTGCCAGCAGCTTGGCGGGGGATAACTATGGCTACACCTTC

v_call: TRBV19
d_call: TRBD2
j_call: TRBJ2-6
clone_size: -
cdr3_aa: CASKNGRLGANVLTF
cdr3_nt: TGTGCCAGTAAAAACGGGAGGCTCGGGGCCAACGTCCTGACTTTC

v_call: TRBV28
d_call: -
j_call: TRBJ1-2
clone_size: -
cdr3_aa: CASSLRQAGYTF
cdr3_nt: TGTGCCAGCAGTTTACGACAGGCGGGCTACACCTTC

v_call: TRBV18
d_call: TRBD1
j_call: TRBJ2-1
clone_size: -
cdr3_aa: CASSQGQGRRDNEQFF
cdr3_nt: TGTGCCAGCTCACAAGGACAGGGGCGTAGGGACAATGAGCAGTTCTTC

v_call: TRBV27
d_call: TRBD1
j_call: TRBJ1-4
clone_size: -
cdr3_aa: CASSFLGQGELFF
cdr3_nt: TGTGCCAGCAGTTTTCTAGGGCAGGGGGAACTGTTTTTT

v_call: TRBV4-2
d_call: -
j_call: TRBJ2-7
clone_size: -
cdr3_aa: CASSHGSQAYEQYF
cdr3_nt: TGTGCCAGCAGCCACGGGAGTCAGGCCTACGAGCAGTACTTC

v_call: TRBV18
d_call: TRBD2
j_call: TRBJ2-1
clone_size: -
cdr3_aa: CASSAGLAGGNEQFF
cdr3_nt: TGTGCCAGCTCAGCGGGACTAGCCGGGGGCAATGAGCAGTTCTTC